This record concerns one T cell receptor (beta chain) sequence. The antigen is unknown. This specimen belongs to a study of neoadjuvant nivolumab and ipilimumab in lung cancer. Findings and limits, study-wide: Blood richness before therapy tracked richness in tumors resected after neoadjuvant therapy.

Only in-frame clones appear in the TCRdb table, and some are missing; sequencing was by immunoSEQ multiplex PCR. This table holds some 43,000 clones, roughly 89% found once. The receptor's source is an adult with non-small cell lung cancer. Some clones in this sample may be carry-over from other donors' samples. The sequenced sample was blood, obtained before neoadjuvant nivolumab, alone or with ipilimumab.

CDR3 coding DNA: TGCGCCAGCAGCTTGGACGGGACTACCCAAGAGACCCAGTACTTC. Its protein product is CASSLDGTTQETQYF. V is TRBV5-1 and J is TRBJ2-5, with 7 bases that match TRBD2. Germline CDR1 SGHRS, CDR2 YFSETQ. CDR3 length: 15 residues. The V gene end was trimmed by 0 bases and the J gene end by 1 base; junction bases not matched to a gene: 3.